The 20 T cell receptor beta chains below all came from one sample that was sequenced in a study of PD-1 blockade in mismatch repair-deficient tumors. Measured with immunoSEQ multiplex PCR; TCRdb has only the in-frame clones, and not every one. Of some 70,000 clones detected, more than 75% appear once; the ten largest clones hold approximately 5%. The sequenced sample was peripheral blood, obtained 2 weeks after starting pembrolizumab. All receptors come from an adult with mismatch repair-deficient cancer.

The genes are TRBV18 and TRBJ1-2, with D hard to call. Trimming took 3 bases from V and 5 from J, leaving 10 bases between them. The V gene's germline CDR1 is KGHSH and CDR2 LQKENI. The CDR3 is 13 residues long. The CDR3 nucleotides are TGTGCCAGCTCACCGGAAAGAGATTATGGCTACACCTTC. As protein: CASSPERDYGYTF.

This clone has a single count. The chain uses TRBV29-1 and TRBJ1-5; TRBD1 is a possible D gene (5 bases). Germline assignment: CDR1 SQVTM and CDR2 ANQGSEA. With 5 bases removed from V and 3 bases from J, the gap between germline ends came to 14 bases. This CDR3 is 14 amino acids long. The CDR3 spells CSVLIGTINQPQHF. The DNA of the CDR3 is TGCAGCGTTTTGATAGGGACTATCAATCAGCCCCAGCATTTT.

This clone has more than one count but fewer than ten. The chain couples TRBV5-4 to TRBJ2-7; 11 positions match TRBD2. From germline, CDR1 is SGHNT and CDR2 YYREEE (reference sequence). Losses at the gene ends were 4 bases for V and 3 bases for J; bases not matched to a gene: 6. This CDR3 comprises 15 residues. CDR3 in DNA: TGTGCCAGCAGCAGTATGACTAGCGGGGACTACGAGCAGTACTTC. This translates into CASSSMTSGDYEQYF. Drawing the rest from reference TRBV5-4 and TRBJ2-7, the complete variable domain is ETGVTQSPTHLIKTRGQQVTLRCSSQSGHNTVSWYQQALGQGPQFIFQYYREEENGRGNFPPRFSGLQFPNYSSELNVNALELDDSALYLCASSSMTSGDYEQYFGPGTRLTVT.

The rearrangement joins TRBV30 to TRBJ1-4, with D uncertain. This CDR3 contains 15 residues. Germline CDR1 is GTSNPN and CDR2 is SVGIG (reference sequence). V gave up 0 bases and J gave up 5 bases, with 13 bases separating them. The CDR3: CAWSVQAGPNEKLFF. The DNA for the CDR3 is TGTGCCTGGAGTGTACAAGCTGGCCCAAATGAAAAACTGTTTTTT.

This clone was seen a handful of times. The chain has TRBV19 and TRBJ1-2, with a weak D call TRBD1 (5 bases). Trimming left V 5 bases short and J 2 bases short, with 15 bases between. Germline loops: CDR1 LNHDA, CDR2 SQIVND (reference sequence). The CDR3 totals 15 residues. CDR3 protein: CASSSRGEGNYGYTF. In DNA, the CDR3 is TGTGCCAGTAGTTCCCGGGGGGAGGGGAACTATGGCTACACCTTC.

The chain has TRBV5-5 and TRBJ1-1; D possibly corresponds to TRBD1 (5 bases). Trimming removed 0 bases at V and 2 bases at J, with 11 bases between. Germline V lookup: CDR1 SGHKS, CDR2 YYEKEE (reference sequence). The CDR3 loop spans 15 amino acids. CDR3 in amino acids: CASSLDIQGNTEAFF. In DNA, the CDR3 is TGTGCCAGCAGCTTGGACATTCAGGGAAACACTGAAGCTTTCTTT.

The chain uses TRBV5-4 and TRBJ2-7; D assignment may be TRBD1 or TRBD2 (5 bases each). Germline CDR1 reads SGHNT; CDR2 reads YYREEE (reference sequence). Trimming removed 0 bases at V and 0 bases at J, with 13 bases between. The CDR3 runs 16 residues. For the CDR3, the DNA is TGTGCCAGCAGCTTGGGACTACAGGTCAGCTCCTACGAGCAGTACTTC. Its protein is CASSLGLQVSSYEQYF.

V is TRBV19 and J is TRBJ1-5, with a weak D call TRBD1 (5 bases). The CDR3 runs to 14 residues. Germline values: CDR1 LNHDA, CDR2 SQIVND (reference sequence). V lost 2 bases and J 4 bases, leaving 9 bases between the germline ends. This CDR3 is CASSISWGNQPQHF. The CDR3 DNA reads as TGTGCCAGTAGTATATCGTGGGGGAATCAGCCCCAGCATTTT.

This chain uses TRBV4-1 with TRBJ1-5; D call uncertain. Trimming took 3 bases from V and 5 from J, leaving 14 bases between them. The CDR3 runs to 15 residues. CDR1 MGHRA and CDR2 YSYEKL come from the germline V gene. CDR3 in amino acids: CASSHIGRKYQPQHF. CDR3 in DNA: TGCGCCAGCAGCCATATCGGACGGAAGTATCAGCCCCAGCATTTT.

The sample holds a few counts of this clone. The chain uses TRBV6-5 and TRBJ1-2; D might be TRBD1 (6 bases). V was pared by 6 bases and J by 4 bases, with 18 bases between. From germline, CDR1 is MNHEY and CDR2 SVGAGI. CDR3 size: 15 residues. The CDR3 DNA is TGTGCCAGCAGCCGAAGTCAGGGGAATATCTATGGCTACACCTTC. Translated: CASSRSQGNIYGYTF.

The chain has TRBV7-8 and TRBJ1-2, with 7 bases lining up with TRBD1. Looked up from germline, CDR1 is SGHVS and CDR2 is FQNEAQ. V shed 3 bases and J 8 bases; nucleotides not matched to a gene: 15. This CDR3 contains 16 residues. This CDR3 is CASSLGQLSSLQGYTF. The CDR3 DNA reads TGTGCCAGCAGCTTGGGACAGCTCTCAAGTCTCCAGGGCTACACCTTC.

The J gene is TRBJ2-6, the V gene TRBV11-2; 12 nucleotides agree with TRBD2. The CDR3 consists of 16 residues. The V gene's germline CDR1 is SGHAT and CDR2 FQNNGV. The CDR3 DNA reads as TGTGCGTATACCGGACTAGCGGGATCTGGGGCCAACGTCCTGACTTTC. Protein sequence: CAYTGLAGSGANVLTF.

The V and J genes are TRBV5-4 and TRBJ1-1; D gene uncertain. The CDR3 runs to 13 residues. Trimming took 0 bases from V and 4 from J, leaving 7 bases between them. Germline V gene sequence: CDR1 SGHNT, CDR2 YYREEE (reference sequence). CDR3: CASSLEFSTEAFF. CDR3 sequence (DNA): TGTGCCAGCAGCTTGGAATTTTCCACTGAAGCTTTCTTT.

The V gene is TRBV7-9, the J gene TRBJ1-1; possible D gene TRBD1, 6 bases. Looked up from germline, CDR1 is SEHNR and CDR2 is FQNEAQ (reference sequence). Trimming took 4 bases from V and 5 from J, leaving 14 bases between them. The CDR3 consists of 14 residues. The CDR3 reads CASSSPGQPTEAFF. The CDR3 DNA reads TGTGCCAGCAGCTCCCCAGGACAGCCGACTGAAGCTTTCTTT. Together with reference TRBV7-9 and TRBJ1-1, the CDR3 gives the full variable domain: DTGVSQNPRHKITKRGQNVTFRCDPISEHNRLYWYRQTLGQGPEFLTYFQNEAQLEKSRLLSDRFSAERPKGSFSTLEIQRTEQGDSAMYLCASSSPGQPTEAFFGQGTRLTVV.

The chain joins TRBV9 to TRBJ2-4; TRBD2 matches 7 bases. V was pared by 0 bases and J by 7 bases, with 4 bases of the junction left unmatched. The CDR3 sequence is 14 residues long. CDR1 and CDR2 (germline): SGDLS, YYNGEE. The CDR3 protein is CASSVGEGRNIQYF. The DNA of the CDR3 is TGTGCCAGCAGCGTAGGGGAGGGTAGGAACATTCAGTACTTC.

This chain uses TRBV2 with TRBJ2-1; a possible D gene is TRBD1 (6 bases). The CDR3 has 15 amino acids. Germline V gives CDR1 SNHLY, CDR2 FYNNEI. The V end was cut by 8 bases, the J end by 3 bases, with 17 bases between. The chain's CDR3 is CASGAGERGYNEQFF. CDR3 sequence (DNA): TGTGCCAGCGGGGCAGGGGAAAGGGGCTACAATGAGCAGTTCTTC.

The chain couples TRBV4-2 to TRBJ1-3, with 7 bases that match TRBD1. The CDR3 spans 17 residues. Germline loops: CDR1 LGHNA, CDR2 YNFKEQ. With 2 bases clipped from V and 7 bases from J, the junction kept 14 bases outside the gene matches. For the CDR3, the DNA is TGTGCCAGCAGCCAAAACCTCCTGACAGGGAGTGGGAACACCATATATTTT. This translates into CASSQNLLTGSGNTIYF.

This clone came up once. This chain uses TRBV7-2 with TRBJ2-5; no reliable D call. Trimming stripped 2 bases from V and 5 bases from J, with 6 bases between. The CDR3 totals 12 residues. CDR1 is SGHTA and CDR2 is FQGNSA in the germline V gene. Here the CDR3 reads CASSLIAETQYF. Here the CDR3 DNA reads TGTGCCAGCAGCTTAATTGCGGAGACCCAGTACTTC.

This chain uses TRBV13 with TRBJ2-7; D could derive from TRBD1 or TRBD2 (6 bases each). Germline V gene sequence: CDR1 PRHDT, CDR2 FYEKMQ (reference sequence). V lost 5 bases and J lost 5, with 13 bases in between. The length of the CDR3 is 13 residues. CDR3 DNA: TGTGCCAGCAGCGCGAGGGGGGTCCACGAGCAGTACTTC. It codes for CASSARGVHEQYF.

This rearrangement joins TRBV6-5 to TRBJ2-3; 7 bases align to TRBD2. Unmatched junction bases numbered 9, after V lost 6 bases and J lost 3 bases. This CDR3 comprises 15 residues. CDR1 is MNHEY, CDR2 SVGAGI, per germline. CDR3 in DNA: TGTGCCAGCAGCCCCTTACGGGGGGTTACAGATACGCAGTATTTT. Translation gives CASSPLRGVTDTQYF.